Listed below are T cell receptor beta chains from one sample, sequenced in a study of cytomegalovirus exposure and HLA in healthy donors. Generated by immunoSEQ multiplex PCR, the TCRdb table keeps only in-frame clones and is missing some. The top ten clones hold roughly 0.71% of a sample with hundreds of thousands of clones, approximately 88% of them seen once. Sequencing was carried out using PBMCs. The receptors shown here come from a boy younger than 10 in good health and CMV-seronegative. Both conserved end residues are part of each CDR3. A D gene is named only where the DNA matches it firmly. Size is omitted from some rows. Given values are once, few, many or a class for expanded clones.

-	TRBD1	TRBV6-5	TRBJ2-5	TGTGCCAGCAGGGTCCCGGGACAGGGAGAGACCCAGTACTTC	CASRVPGQGETQYF
-	TRBD2	TRBV4-2	TRBJ2-1	TGTGCCAGCAGCTCGGGACTAGCGGTAAATGAGCAGTTCTTC	CASSSGLAVNEQFF
-	-	TRBV27	TRBJ2-7	TGTGCCAGCAGTTTGTTCGGGGGTTCAACCTCCTACGAGCAGTACTTC	CASSLFGGSTSYEQYF
-	TRBD1	TRBV5-1	TRBJ2-7	TGCGCCAGCAGGGCCCCCGCCGTGACCGGGACAGCCTACGAGCAGTACTTC	CASRAPAVTGTAYEQYF
once	-	TRBV30	TRBJ1-3	TGTGCCTGGAATGGAGGGGAAAGGTCCGGAAACACCATATATTTT	CAWNGGERSGNTIYF
-	-	TRBV11-3	TRBJ2-3	TGTGCCAGCAGCTGCCTGGGGGCGGAAGATACGCAGTATTTT	CASSCLGAEDTQYF
-	-	TRBV6-1	TRBJ2-7	TGTGCCAGCAGGTCAGGGGGGTACGAGCAGTACTTC	CASRSGGYEQYF
-	TRBD1	TRBV19	TRBJ2-3	TGTGCCAGTAGTATAGATGGGACAGCTAGCACAGATACGCAGTATTTT	CASSIDGTASTDTQYF
-	TRBD1	TRBV2	TRBJ2-7	TGTGCCAGCAGGACAGGGTTTCCCCCCTCCTACGAGCAGTACTTC	CASRTGFPPSYEQYF
-	TRBD1	TRBV19	TRBJ2-7	TGTGCCAGTAGTCCAGGGCGACACAGGGGCGGAGATAACGAGCAGTACTTC	CASSPGRHRGGDNEQYF
-	-	TRBV2	TRBJ1-2	TGTGCCAGCACCCAACCGCGGGGGATAGAATATGGCTACACCTTC	CASTQPRGIEYGYTF
-	-	TRBV11-3	TRBJ1-1	TGTGCCAGCAGCTTAGGCGGATTTTCGAACACTGAAGCTTTCTTT	CASSLGGFSNTEAFF
-	-	TRBV27	TRBJ2-1	TGTGCCAGCAGTGCTGGACACAATTCCTACAATGAGCAGTTCTTC	CASSAGHNSYNEQFF
-	TRBD1	TRBV6-5	TRBJ2-7	TGTGCCAGCAGGGCGACAGGGGCTTTGTACGAGCAGTACTTC	CASRATGALYEQYF
-	-	TRBV15	TRBJ2-1	TGTGCCACCAGCAGAGCCGGGACAACCGAAAACAATGAGCAGTTCTTC	CATSRAGTTENNEQFF
-	-	TRBV14	TRBJ1-3	TGTGCCAGCACCCCGGCGGACAGCTCTGGAAACACCATATATTTT	CASTPADSSGNTIYF
-	TRBD1	TRBV25-1	TRBJ1-4	TGTGCCAGCAGTGAATCAGGGACAGGGAAAGTAAAACTGTTTTTT	CASSESGTGKVKLFF
-	TRBD2	TRBV10-3	TRBJ2-3	TGTGCCATCAGTCGACCAGCGGGGAGCACAGATACGCAGTATTTT	CAISRPAGSTDTQYF
-	TRBD1	TRBV9	TRBJ2-3	TGTGCCAGCAGCGTAGTGCCGGAGGGGACAGGGGTTCTCCGGGCGCAGTATTTT	CASSVVPEGTGVLRAQYF
-	-	TRBV30	TRBJ2-7	TGTGCCTGGCTGGACAGAGGACGGGAGCAGTACTTC	CAWLDRGREQYF
once	-	TRBV12-2	TRBJ2-1	TGTGCAAGTCGCTTAGCAAAGAAGGGGTCTGCTGAGCAGTTCTTC	CASRLAKKGSAEQFF
-	TRBD2	TRBV5-4	TRBJ2-7	TGTGCCAGCAGCCCCGCCGGAGCGGGAGGGCCCCGCGAGCAGTACTTC	CASSPAGAGGPREQYF
-	TRBD1	TRBV18	TRBJ2-3	TGTGCCAGCTCACCGGGACAGTACACAGATACGCAGTATTTT	CASSPGQYTDTQYF
-	-	TRBV11-2	TRBJ1-2	TGTGGCAGCAGCTTAGTCCAGGGCAGATTGGGCTATGGCTACACCTTC	CGSSLVQGRLGYGYTF
-	-	TRBV6-5	TRBJ1-4	TGTGCCAGCAGTTACTCCCCCAGGGCCCAAGATGAAAAACTGTTTTTT	CASSYSPRAQDEKLFF
-	-	TRBV18	TRBJ1-2	TGTGCCAGCTCAAGTACTGGAGACGGCGCGGGAGGCTACACCTTC	CASSSTGDGAGGYTF
-	-	TRBV2	TRBJ1-2	TGTGCCAGCACCTGGACAACCCCTAACTATGGCTACACCTTC	CASTWTTPNYGYTF
once	-	TRBV7-2	TRBJ2-7	TGTGCCAGCAGCTTAACAGAATACGAGCAGTACTTC	CASSLTEYEQYF
-	TRBD2	TRBV27	TRBJ2-1	TGTGCCAGCAGGGGCCCCCGGGGGGACAATGAGCAGTTCTTC	CASRGPRGDNEQFF